This T cell receptor (beta chain) was obtained from a study of cytomegalovirus exposure and HLA in healthy donors. Overall study: Early released data comprised approximately 85 million unique TCRs from HLA-typed donors.

The J segment lost 9 bases and the V segment lost 2 bases, leaving 6 bases of the junction unmatched. The CDR3 length is 16 residues. Per the germline V gene, CDR1 is MNHEY and CDR2 is SMNVEV (reference sequence). The PCR made use of 60 Vbeta and 13 Jbeta primers. Clones were read by immunoSEQ multiplex PCR, and TCRdb kept only the in-frame ones, dropping some. The sample includes roughly 250,000 clones, 72% of them seen just once. This clonotype was sampled from a female donor in good health and CMV-seronegative. The V call is TRBV27, the J call TRBJ2-1; 14 nucleotides match TRBD2. Source material: PBMCs. CDR3: CASSLTRGLAGVEQFF. CDR3 DNA sequence: TGTGCCAGCAGTTTAACCCGGGGACTAGCGGGAGTTGAGCAGTTCTTC.